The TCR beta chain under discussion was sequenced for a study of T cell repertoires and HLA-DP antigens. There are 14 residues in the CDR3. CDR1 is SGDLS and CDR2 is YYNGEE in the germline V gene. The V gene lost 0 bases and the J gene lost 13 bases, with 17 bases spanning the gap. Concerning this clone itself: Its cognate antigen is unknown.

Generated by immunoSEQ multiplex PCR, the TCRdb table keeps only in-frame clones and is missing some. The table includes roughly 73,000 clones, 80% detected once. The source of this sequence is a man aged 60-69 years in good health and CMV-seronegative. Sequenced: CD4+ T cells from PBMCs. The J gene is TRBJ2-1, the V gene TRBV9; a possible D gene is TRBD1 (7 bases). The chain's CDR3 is CASSVDQGGIGQFF. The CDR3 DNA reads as TGTGCCAGCAGCGTAGACCAGGGGGGAATCGGTCAGTTCTTC.